This TCR beta chain was sequenced during a study of T cell responses to AZD1222 COVID-19 vaccine. Whole-study results and caveats: Spike as a whole was targeted by vaccine-associated CD4 TCRs, dominant at 160-218 and 743-854. Spike-specific TCR breadth rose after two AZD1222 doses, and depth rose as well.

A note on this clone: Antigen: not known.

The method was immunoSEQ multiplex PCR; TCRdb's version includes in-frame clones alone and lacks a portion of them. Of 150,000 to 200,000 clones detected, approximately 91% appear once; the ten largest clones hold 0.99%. Sequenced here: peripheral blood, sampled on day 0 of AZD1222 vaccination. This receptor was obtained from an adult in good health.

In DNA form, the CDR3 reads TGTGCCAGCAGGGGGACACTCTATGGCTACACCTTC. Residues: CASRGTLYGYTF. J is TRBJ1-2 and V is TRBV28, with D maybe TRBD1 (6 bases). The V end was cut by 6 bases, the J end by 4 bases, with 9 bases between. The CDR3 is 12 amino acids. Germline CDR1 reads MDHEN; CDR2 reads SYDVKM.